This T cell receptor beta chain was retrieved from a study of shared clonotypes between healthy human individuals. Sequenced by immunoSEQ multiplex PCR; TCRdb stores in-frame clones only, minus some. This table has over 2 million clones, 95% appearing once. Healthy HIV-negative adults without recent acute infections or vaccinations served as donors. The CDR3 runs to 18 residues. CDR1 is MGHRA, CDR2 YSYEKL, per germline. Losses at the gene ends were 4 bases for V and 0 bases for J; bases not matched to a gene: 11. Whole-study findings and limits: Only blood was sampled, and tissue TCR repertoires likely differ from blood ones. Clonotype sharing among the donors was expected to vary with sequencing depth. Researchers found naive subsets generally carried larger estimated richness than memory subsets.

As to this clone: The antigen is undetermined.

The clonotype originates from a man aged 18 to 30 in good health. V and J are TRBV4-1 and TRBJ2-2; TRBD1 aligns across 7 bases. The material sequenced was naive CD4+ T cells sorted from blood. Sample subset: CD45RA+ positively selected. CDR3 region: CASSLKGTAVTNTGELFF. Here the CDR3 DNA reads TGCGCCAGCAGCCTAAAAGGGACAGCGGTTACGAACACCGGGGAGCTGTTTTTT.